This TCR beta chain stems from a study of blood T cell repertoires in COVID-19. Study-wide context: T cells, B-cell-depleted T cells, or PBMCs provided the cDNA or gDNA that served as material.

V lost 3 bases to trimming and J lost 1 base, with 9 bases between them. The CDR3 totals 14 residues. Germline assignment: CDR1 ENHRY and CDR2 SYGVKD. The method was immunoSEQ multiplex PCR; TCRdb's version includes in-frame clones alone and lacks a portion of them. The sample shows fewer than 250,000 clones, about 88% of them seen only once. The sample was peripheral blood. This TCR came from a human donor in a cohort sampled during active COVID-19. The chain joins TRBV10-3 to TRBJ1-1, with D unresolved. This CDR3 reads CAISEAAWNTEAFF. DNA of the CDR3: TGTGCCATCAGTGAAGCGGCCTGGAACACTGAAGCTTTCTTT.